One sample yielded the 18 T cell receptor beta chains listed below, sequenced in a study of cytomegalovirus exposure and HLA in healthy donors. PCR was performed using 60 Vbeta and 13 Jbeta primers. Clones were read by immunoSEQ multiplex PCR, and TCRdb kept only the in-frame ones, dropping some. The sample yields 60,000 to 70,000 clones, approximately 80% seen once. Source material: PBMCs. These receptors were obtained from a woman aged 30 to 39 in good health and CMV-seronegative.

The rearrangement links TRBV28 to TRBJ1-5, with no clear D. Germline V CDR1 and CDR2: MDHEN, SYDVKM. Trimming removed 5 bases at V and 4 bases at J, with 3 bases between. The CDR3 runs 11 residues. CDR3 sequence: CASSVNQPQHF. CDR3 DNA: TGTGCCAGCAGTGTAAATCAGCCCCAGCATTTT.

The CDR3 DNA follows: TGTGCCAGTACTCCCCTAGAAAACTATGGCTACACCTTC. It encodes CASTPLENYGYTF. The V gene is TRBV19, the J gene TRBJ1-2; D not certain. The germline V gene encodes CDR1 LNHDA and CDR2 SQIVND (reference sequence). This CDR3 contains 13 residues. Trimming removed 7 bases at V and 2 bases at J, with 11 bases between.

The V call is TRBV9, the J call TRBJ2-7, with D unclear. This CDR3 region has 15 residues. The V and J ends lost 6 bases and 0 bases respectively, with 16 bases between them. Germline V CDR1 and CDR2: SGDLS, YYNGEE. This CDR3 is CASNLARRSSYEQYF. The CDR3 nucleotides read TGTGCCAGCAACTTAGCCAGACGGAGCTCCTACGAGCAGTACTTC. Supplemented by reference TRBV9 and TRBJ2-7, the full variable domain reads DSGVTQTPKHLITATGQRVTLRCSPRSGDLSVYWYQQSLDQGLQFLIQYYNGEERAKGNILERFSAQQFPDLHSELNLSSLELGDSALYFCASNLARRSSYEQYFGPGTRLTVT.

A remark on this clone: Other nucleotide sequences from this sample produce the same CDR3. This chain joins TRBV7-2 and TRBJ1-5; D call uncertain. The germline gives CDR1 SGHTA, CDR2 FQGNSA. This CDR3 spans 16 amino acids. The ends were cut back, 9 bases at V and 0 bases at J, with 18 bases in the middle. The CDR3 DNA sequence: TGTGCCAGTAGACCTCACAGAGAATATAGCAATCAGCCCCAGCATTTT. Its translation is CASRPHREYSNQPQHF.

This clone appeared a few times. CDR3 loop: CASSLGLQGTDTQYF. CDR3 nucleotides: TGTGCCAGCAGCTTGGGCCTACAGGGCACAGATACGCAGTATTTT. The chain recombines TRBV5-7 with TRBJ2-3, with a possible D match to TRBD1 (5 bases). TRBV5-7 is annotated as an ORF whose role is uncertain. Trimming removed 0 bases from V and 1 base from J, with 9 bases in between. The CDR3 loop spans 15 amino acids.

The V gene is TRBV9, the J gene TRBJ2-1; 8 bases are a match to TRBD1. Per germline, CDR1 SGDLS and CDR2 YYNGEE. The J segment lost 3 bases and the V segment lost 4 bases, leaving 12 bases of the junction unmatched. This CDR3 contains 17 residues. CDR3 DNA sequence: TGTGCCAGCAGCCCCGGGACAGGTCAAACGGGCTACAATGAGCAGTTCTTC. Protein: CASSPGTGQTGYNEQFF. The variable domain in full, completed from reference TRBV9 and TRBJ2-1, reads DSGVTQTPKHLITATGQRVTLRCSPRSGDLSVYWYQQSLDQGLQFLIQYYNGEERAKGNILERFSAQQFPDLHSELNLSSLELGDSALYFCASSPGTGQTGYNEQFFGPGTRLTVL.

This clone appeared a few times. The V and J genes are TRBV2 and TRBJ2-1, with 13 bases aligning to TRBD2. The CDR3 sequence is 14 residues long. V lost 6 bases to trimming and J lost 10 bases; unmatched junction nucleotides: 6. The germline gives CDR1 SNHLY, CDR2 FYNNEI. CDR3 nucleotide sequence: TGTGCCAGCAGGCAACTAGCGGGGGGGGGCGAGCAGTTCTTC. This translates into CASRQLAGGGEQFF.

The gene calls are TRBV28 and TRBJ1-6, with a tentative D call TRBD1 (6 bases). This CDR3 spans 16 amino acids. V was trimmed by 8 bases and J by 0 bases, leaving 14 bases between them. In germline, CDR1 is MDHEN, CDR2 SYDVKM. The CDR3 spells CASRTGTSSYNSPLHF. CDR3 nucleotides: TGTGCCAGCCGAACAGGGACGAGCTCCTATAATTCACCCCTCCACTTT.

The chain uses TRBV5-1 and TRBJ2-5; TRBD2 might be the D (6 bases). Germline CDR1 is SGHRS and CDR2 is YFSETQ. V was cut by 4 bases and J by 2 bases, with 18 bases left in between. This CDR3 comprises 16 residues. The CDR3 DNA is TGCGCCAGCAGCCGGACTGGAGGGCCCTCACAAGAGACCCAGTACTTC. Translation: CASSRTGGPSQETQYF.

This chain links TRBV18 with TRBJ1-2, with D unclear. This CDR3 is 15 amino acids long. V was trimmed by 4 bases and J by 5 bases, leaving 17 bases between them. Per the germline V gene, CDR1 is KGHSH and CDR2 is LQKENI. CDR3 protein: CASSQRPREGYGYTF. DNA of the CDR3: TGTGCCAGCTCACAGAGACCCCGGGAGGGTTATGGCTACACCTTC.

This clone has only a few counts. The CDR3 sequence: CASNNPFGVDYGYTF. CDR3 coding DNA: TGTGCCAGTAATAACCCTTTCGGGGTCGACTATGGCTACACCTTC. The chain employs TRBV19 and TRBJ1-2; D call uncertain. Germline V gene lookup returns CDR1 LNHDA and CDR2 SQIVND (reference sequence). The CDR3 consists of 15 residues. V was clipped by 7 bases and J by 3 bases, with 18 bases between them.

J is TRBJ2-7 and V is TRBV27; 7 bases map to TRBD1. V gave up 4 bases and J gave up 4 bases; unmatched junction bases: 7. In germline, CDR1 is MNHEY, CDR2 SMNVEV (reference sequence). CDR3 size: 14 residues. The CDR3 sequence: CASSSGTAYYEQYF. CDR3 DNA sequence: TGTGCCAGCAGTTCCGGGACAGCCTATTACGAGCAGTACTTC.

V and J are TRBV19 and TRBJ1-1; unclear D gene. The CDR3 has 14 residues. CDR1 is LNHDA and CDR2 is SQIVND in the germline V gene (reference sequence). Trimming removed 0 bases at V and 4 bases at J, with 9 bases between. In nucleotides, the CDR3 is TGTGCCAGTAGTATAGATCCGGGTGTCACTGAAGCTTTCTTT. Residues: CASSIDPGVTEAFF.

The chain links TRBV5-4 to TRBJ2-6, with a tentative D call TRBD2 (5 bases). The CDR3 has 16 residues. The ends were cut back, 0 bases at V and 0 bases at J, with 7 bases in the middle. Germline CDR1 and CDR2: SGHNT and YYREEE (reference sequence). CDR3 protein: CASSLVRVSGANVLTF. CDR3 coding DNA: TGTGCCAGCAGCTTGGTGAGGGTCTCTGGGGCCAACGTCCTGACTTTC.

V gene TRBV5-1 combines with J gene TRBJ2-5, with TRBD1 as a possible D gene (6 bases). The germline V and J ends were trimmed by 5 bases and 4 bases, with 21 bases remaining between them. CDR3 length equals 16 residues. Germline V gene sequence: CDR1 SGHRS, CDR2 YFSETQ. CDR3 region: CASRRGDTPEPETQYF. The CDR3 bases are TGCGCCAGCAGGCGTGGGGACACCCCCGAGCCAGAGACCCAGTACTTC.

V is TRBV5-4 and J is TRBJ2-5; D gene ambiguous. CDR3 length: 15 residues. The germline gives CDR1 SGHNT, CDR2 YYREEE (reference sequence). V lost 4 bases to trimming and J lost 0 bases, with 13 bases between them. CDR3 bases: TGTGCCAGCAGCCCCATTCGGTCCTACCAAGAGACCCAGTACTTC. This encodes CASSPIRSYQETQYF.

The table lists this clone with a count of one. J is TRBJ1-5 and V is TRBV5-4, with D perhaps TRBD1 (5 bases). The CDR3 length is 17 residues. V lost 3 bases, J lost 0 bases, and 16 bases lay in between. Germline V lookup: CDR1 SGHNT, CDR2 YYREEE (reference sequence). Here the CDR3 DNA reads TGTGCCAGCAGCTCCCCCGGGGGGATTCATAGCAATCAGCCCCAGCATTTT. Translating gives CASSSPGGIHSNQPQHF.

This chain links TRBV19 with TRBJ2-7; the match to TRBD1 covers 7 bases. Germline CDR1 LNHDA, CDR2 SQIVND (reference sequence). V lost 3 bases, J lost 2 bases, and 13 bases stayed unmatched. CDR3 size: 17 residues. Here the CDR3 reads CASSIFYRQGFTYEQYF. CDR3 DNA: TGTGCCAGTAGTATTTTCTATCGACAGGGATTTACCTACGAGCAGTACTTC.